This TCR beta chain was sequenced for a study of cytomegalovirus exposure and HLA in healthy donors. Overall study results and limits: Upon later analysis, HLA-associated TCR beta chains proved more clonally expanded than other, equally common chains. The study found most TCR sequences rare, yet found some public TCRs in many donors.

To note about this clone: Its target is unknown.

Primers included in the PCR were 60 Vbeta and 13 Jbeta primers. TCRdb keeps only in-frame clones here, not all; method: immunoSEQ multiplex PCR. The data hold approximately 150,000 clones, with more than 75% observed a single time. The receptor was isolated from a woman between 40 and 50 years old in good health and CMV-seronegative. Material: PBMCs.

CDR3: CASGHTGLAYNEQFF. The CDR3 region has the DNA TGTGCCAGCGGTCATACGGGACTAGCATACAATGAGCAGTTCTTC. This chain connects TRBV7-9 to TRBJ2-1; 9 positions agree with TRBD2. The CDR3 runs 15 residues. The germline V gene has CDR1 SEHNR and CDR2 FQNEAQ (reference sequence). V lost 8 bases, J lost 4 bases, and 9 bases stayed unmatched.